This T cell receptor beta chain was found in a study of CD8 T cells in Susac syndrome. Random hexamers were used to reverse transcribe about 0.45 to 1 ug of RNA. TCRdb reprocessed the immunoSEQ multiplex PCR reads via MiXCR and lists one record per CDR3 protein. The sample includes 400,000 to 550,000 distinct CDR3 sequences, 85% to 90% of them seen just once. There are 15 residues in the CDR3. With 0 bases removed from V and 5 bases from J, the gap between germline ends came to 15 bases. Germline V CDR1 and CDR2: SGHRS, YFSETQ. Material: CD8+ T cells from PBMCs. The sequence was obtained from a human donor with multiple sclerosis. The chain recombines TRBV5-1 with TRBJ2-7, with unresolved D. CDR3 protein: CASSLEPGPYDEQYF. The CDR3 coding sequence is TGCGCCAGCAGCTTGGAGCCAGGCCCCTACGACGAGCAGTACTTC. Variable domain in full (rest from reference TRBV5-1 and TRBJ2-7): KAGVTQTPRYLIKTRGQQVTLSCSPISGHRSVSWYQQTPGQGLQFLFEYFSETQRNKGNFPGRFSGRQFSNSRSEMNVSTLELGDSALYLCASSLEPGPYDEQYFGPGTRLTVT.